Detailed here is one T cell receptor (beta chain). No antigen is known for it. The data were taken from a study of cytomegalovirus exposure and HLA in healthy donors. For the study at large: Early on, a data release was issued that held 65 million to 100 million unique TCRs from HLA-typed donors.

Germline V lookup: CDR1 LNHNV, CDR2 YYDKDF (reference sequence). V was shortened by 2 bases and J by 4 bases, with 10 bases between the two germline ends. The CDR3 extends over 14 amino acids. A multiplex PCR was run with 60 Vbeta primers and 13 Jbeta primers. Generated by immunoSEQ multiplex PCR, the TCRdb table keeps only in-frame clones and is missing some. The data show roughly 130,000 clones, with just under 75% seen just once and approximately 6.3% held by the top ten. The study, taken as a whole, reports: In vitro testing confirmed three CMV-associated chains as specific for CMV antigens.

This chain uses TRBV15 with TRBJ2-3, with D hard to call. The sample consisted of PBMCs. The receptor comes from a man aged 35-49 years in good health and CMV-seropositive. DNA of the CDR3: TGTGCCACCAGCAGATCTCCAGTTGCAGATACGCAGTATTTT. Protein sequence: CATSRSPVADTQYF.